The 3 T cell receptor beta chains below come from one sample, sequenced in a study of CD4 T cells in relation to SARS-CoV-2 and coronaviruses. Assay: immunoSEQ multiplex PCR; the TCRdb copy retains only in-frame clones and omits some. In the table there are 30,000 to 45,000 clones, approximately 90% of which are singletons. Material for sequencing was memory CD4+ T cells from PBMCs. The receptors originated from an adult with COVID-19.

The rearrangement joins TRBV5-4 to TRBJ2-2; possible D gene TRBD1, 5 bases. V was shortened by 1 base and J by 8 bases, with 12 bases between the two germline ends. Germline V gene lookup returns CDR1 SGHNT and CDR2 YYREEE (reference sequence). This CDR3 region has 14 residues. The CDR3: CASSLRGSRGELFF. In DNA, the CDR3 is TGTGCCAGCAGCTTGAGGGGTTCCCGTGGGGAGCTGTTTTTT.

The V and J genes are TRBV7-6 and TRBJ1-3; the D gene is possibly TRBD1 (5 bases). Trimming left V 5 bases short and J 1 base short, with 12 bases between. Germline CDR1 is SGHVS and CDR2 is FNYEAQ. The CDR3 extends over 15 amino acids. CDR3 sequence reads: CASSRDGRSGNTIYF. The CDR3 bases are TGTGCCAGCAGCCGGGACGGTAGATCTGGAAACACCATATATTTT. Drawing the rest from reference TRBV7-6 and TRBJ1-3, the complete variable domain is GAGVSQSPRYKVTKRGQDVALRCDPISGHVSLYWYRQALGQGPEFLTYFNYEAQQDKSGLPNDRFSAERPEGSISTLTIQRTEQRDSAMYRCASSRDGRSGNTIYFGEGSWLTVV.

The chain uses TRBV2 and TRBJ2-5; tentative D call: TRBD2 (7 bases). Germline V gene lookup returns CDR1 SNHLY and CDR2 FYNNEI. This CDR3 is 14 amino acids long. V lost 8 bases to trimming and J lost 5 bases, with 18 bases between them. The CDR3 DNA follows: TGTGCCAGCTCCCCAGATGGGAGGGGGGAGACCCAGTACTTC. Protein sequence: CASSPDGRGETQYF.